These 20 T cell receptor beta chains were all obtained from the same sample, sequenced in a study of blood T cell repertoires in COVID-19 (dated by TCRdb to 2018 to 2020). The protocol used for the library was the immunoSEQ multiplex PCR assay. TCRdb provides this immuneACCESS table in a form limited to in-frame rearrangements. Some clones are lacking; in checked studies, under half of them reflect an unresolved V gene, and why the rest are absent is not known. This sample lists 85,000 to 120,000 clones; approximately 82% were detected once. The ten largest clones add up to about 9.3% of the sample. Sequences were obtained from peripheral blood. These receptors were collected from a man aged 55 to 70 with active or convalescent COVID-19.

This rearrangement joins TRBV9 to TRBJ2-7; TRBD2 aligns across 14 bases. The germline gives CDR1 SGDLS, CDR2 YYNGEE. The CDR3 sequence is 17 residues long. Trimming took 3 bases from V and 4 from J; bases not matched to a gene: 9. The CDR3 spells CASSEGLAGATQYEQYV. CDR3 DNA: TGTGCCAGCAGCGAGGGACTAGCGGGAGCCACCCAGTACGAGCAGTACGTC.

The V gene is TRBV6-6, the J gene TRBJ1-2; no definite D call. The CDR3 extends over 14 amino acids. Trimming removed 5 bases from V and 6 bases from J, with 16 bases in between. The germline gives CDR1 MNHNY, CDR2 SVGAGI (reference sequence). The CDR3 sequence is CASSLFDSADGYTF. DNA for the CDR3: TGTGCCAGCAGTCTCTTCGACTCGGCCGATGGCTACACCTTC.

This clone was observed once. The chain is built from TRBV6-5 and TRBJ2-5, with D possibly matching TRBD1 (5 bases). The CDR3 has 14 residues. Looked up from germline, CDR1 is MNHEY and CDR2 is SVGAGI. Between the trimmed V and J ends, which lost 2 bases and 5 bases, there was a span of 12 bases. CDR3 DNA: TGTGCCAGCAGTTACGGGGCCCGCAGGGAGACCCAGTACTTC. It yields the protein CASSYGARRETQYF.

V usage is TRBV27 and J usage is TRBJ2-3; TRBD1 agrees at 9 bases. The V and J ends lost 5 bases and 3 bases, in that order; junction bases with no gene match: 6. This CDR3 is built from 15 residues. The V gene's germline CDR1 is MNHEY and CDR2 SMNVEV (reference sequence). The DNA of the CDR3 is TGTGCCAGCAGTCTCGGGACAGGGATAACAGATACGCAGTATTTT. Its protein product is CASSLGTGITDTQYF.

A single count supports this clone. The V gene is TRBV15, the J gene TRBJ1-4; 7 bases match TRBD1. This CDR3 comprises 17 residues. Per germline, CDR1 LNHNV and CDR2 YYDKDF (reference sequence). Trimming at V came to 0 bases and at J to 1 base, leaving 5 bases not matched to a gene. In nucleotides, the CDR3 is TGTGCCACCAGCAGAGAGAACAGGGGTGGAACTAATGAAAAACTGTTTTTT. Protein product: CATSRENRGGTNEKLFF.

The J gene is TRBJ2-3, the V gene TRBV7-2; tentative D call: TRBD1 (5 bases). Looked up from germline, CDR1 is SGHTA and CDR2 is FQGNSA. V lost 1 base to trimming and J lost 6 bases, with 11 bases between them. The CDR3 covers 14 residues. CDR3 amino acids: CASSLVRVGDTQYF. CDR3 in DNA: TGTGCCAGCAGCTTAGTCAGGGTCGGGGATACGCAGTATTTT. The whole variable domain, remainder taken from reference TRBV7-2 and TRBJ2-3, is GAGVSQSPSNKVTEKGKDVELRCDPISGHTALYWYRQSLGQGLEFLIYFQGNSAPDKSGLPSDRFSAERTGGSVSTLTIQRTQQEDSAVYLCASSLVRVGDTQYFGPGTRLTVL.

The gene calls are TRBV2 and TRBJ2-1, with 9 bases aligning to TRBD1. Germline V gene data show CDR1 as SNHLY and CDR2 as FYNNEI. This CDR3 is 12 amino acids long. The V and J ends lost 6 bases and 6 bases, in that order; junction bases with no gene match: 0. CDR3 loop: CASRGQGNEQFF. CDR3 nucleotide sequence: TGTGCCAGCAGGGGACAGGGCAATGAGCAGTTCTTC.

This clone has ten or more counts. The rearrangement uses TRBV27 and TRBJ1-1; 8 bases map to TRBD1. CDR1 MNHEY and CDR2 SMNVEV come from the germline V gene (reference sequence). The junction had 4 bases not matched to a gene; V was cut back by 6 bases and J by 1 base. This CDR3 comprises 14 residues. Here the CDR3 reads CASRLQGGNTEAFF. CDR3 in DNA: TGTGCCAGCAGATTACAGGGGGGGAACACTGAAGCTTTCTTT.

This chain uses TRBV4-1 with TRBJ1-5; D is perhaps TRBD1 (6 bases). Germline V gene sequence: CDR1 MGHRA, CDR2 YSYEKL. The CDR3 extends over 14 amino acids. Trimming stripped 3 bases from V and 3 bases from J, with 9 bases between. The CDR3 protein is CASSQGASNQPQHF. CDR3 DNA sequence: TGCGCCAGCAGCCAGGGGGCTTCCAATCAGCCCCAGCATTTT.

The chain couples TRBV28 to TRBJ2-7, with TRBD1 identical over 7 bases. Germline trimming cut 2 bases from V and 7 bases from J; bases unmatched to any gene: 5. Germline V lookup: CDR1 MDHEN, CDR2 SYDVKM. This CDR3 region has 13 residues. The chain's CDR3 is CASSLQRTGEQYF. The CDR3 DNA reads as TGTGCCAGCAGTTTACAGAGGACAGGAGAGCAGTACTTC.

This clone has a handful of counts. The V call is TRBV6-5, the J call TRBJ2-1; 9 bases align to TRBD2. This CDR3 comprises 14 residues. J was trimmed by 5 bases and V by 7 bases; bases with no gene match: 6. The germline V gene has CDR1 MNHEY and CDR2 SVGAGI. In DNA, the CDR3 is TGTGCCAGCACCAAAGGACTAGCGAACAATGAGCAGTTCTTC. This sequence encodes CASTKGLANNEQFF.

The V and J genes are TRBV6-5 and TRBJ1-4, with TRBD1 matching 7 bases. J was trimmed by 5 bases and V by 6 bases; bases with no gene match: 3. Germline V gene data show CDR1 as MNHEY and CDR2 as SVGAGI. This CDR3 has 13 residues. CDR3 nucleotides: TGTGCCAGCAGCTCGGACAGGAATGAAAAACTGTTTTTT. Translated, it gives CASSSDRNEKLFF.

The chain joins TRBV10-1 to TRBJ2-1; possibly TRBD2 for D (6 bases). Germline V gene sequence: CDR1 WNHNN, CDR2 SYGVQD (reference sequence). V lost 0 bases, J lost 9 bases, and 15 bases lay in between. The CDR3 has 15 residues. The CDR3 DNA follows: TGCGCCAGCAGTGAGTCTTCCGGGAGACTTGGTGAGCAGTTCTTC. It translates to CASSESSGRLGEQFF.

V is TRBV11-3 and J is TRBJ1-1, with 7 bases identical to TRBD1. This CDR3 is built from 15 residues. Trimming cost V 2 bases and J 0 bases; bases outside gene matches: 3. Germline V CDR1 and CDR2: SGHNT, YENEEA. The CDR3 is CASSLIQGVNTEAFF. The CDR3 coding sequence is TGTGCCAGCAGCTTAATCCAGGGGGTGAACACTGAAGCTTTCTTT.

The chain combines TRBV5-1 with TRBJ2-7; a weak D match, TRBD2 (5 bases). CDR3 length equals 12 residues. The V end was cut by 0 bases, the J end by 6 bases, with 7 bases between. Germline V gives CDR1 SGHRS, CDR2 YFSETQ. This CDR3 reads CASSLGLTEQYF. CDR3 DNA sequence: TGCGCCAGCAGCTTGGGACTAACCGAGCAGTACTTC.

This clone was seen just once. The chain recombines TRBV7-2 with TRBJ2-1; 7 positions agree with TRBD2. Germline lookup yields CDR1 SGHTA and CDR2 FQGNSA. Germline trimming cut 6 bases from V and 0 bases from J; bases unmatched to any gene: 11. The CDR3 spans 17 residues. DNA of the CDR3: TGTGCCAGCAGTCGGGGAGGGGAGCGACACTCCTACAATGAGCAGTTCTTC. This codes for CASSRGGERHSYNEQFF.

CDR3 sequence reads: CASSLVGGQGYEQYF. The CDR3 coding sequence is TGTGCCAGCAGCTTAGTCGGGGGGCAGGGGTACGAGCAGTACTTC. The chain has TRBV7-6 and TRBJ2-7; weak D call: TRBD2 (7 bases). V was cut by 1 base and J by 4 bases, with 14 bases left in between. This CDR3 is 15 amino acids long. CDR1 SGHVS and CDR2 FNYEAQ come from the germline V gene.

This rearrangement joins TRBV5-1 to TRBJ2-1, with 7 bases identical to TRBD2. Germline CDR1 is SGHRS and CDR2 is YFSETQ. The CDR3 runs to 16 residues. J was trimmed by 5 bases and V by 0 bases; bases with no gene match: 8. CDR3 sequence: CASSLERGGGNNEQFF. DNA for the CDR3: TGCGCCAGCAGCTTGGAGCGGGGAGGTGGGAACAATGAGCAGTTCTTC.

This sequence joins TRBV12-3 or TRBV12-4 and TRBJ1-1; D possibly corresponds to TRBD1 (5 bases). Trimming cost V 7 bases and J 4 bases, with 13 bases left between them. The CDR3 has 13 residues. CDR3 in DNA: TGTGCCAGCACCCAGGTGGGGGGCACTGAAGCTTTCTTT. Protein sequence: CASTQVGGTEAFF.

This clone was counted at least ten times. The chain employs TRBV7-8 and TRBJ1-5; TRBD1 matches 7 bases. CDR3 size: 15 residues. Germline loops: CDR1 SGHVS, CDR2 FQNEAQ. V dropped 6 bases and J dropped 4; count of bases not matched to a gene: 9. The CDR3 loop is CASSRDRVGNQPQHF. CDR3 sequence (DNA): TGTGCCAGCAGTCGAGACAGGGTAGGAAATCAGCCCCAGCATTTT.